This T cell receptor (beta chain) comes out of a study of blood T cell repertoires in COVID-19. For the study at large: Samples representing acute and convalescent COVID-19 were sourced from the United States, Italy and Spain. The cDNA or gDNA used as material had been derived from T cells, B-cell-depleted T cells, or PBMCs.

Under the authors' procedure: Amplification of reference gene primers was used by the study to estimate nucleated cell counts. TCRdb's copy holds only in-frame clones and misses some; the assay was immunoSEQ multiplex PCR. That table gives V, J and clone size, and the DNA gave D and trimming. Altogether more than 150,000 clones are present, around 79% being singletons, with the ten largest covering 26%. Germline CDR1 reads LNHDA; CDR2 reads SQIVND (reference sequence). Trimming pared 3 bases from V and 0 bases from J, leaving 9 bases between. The CDR3 contains 15 residues. Sequencing was carried out using peripheral blood. This receptor was identified in a woman aged 70-85 years with acute or convalescent COVID-19. The chain recombines TRBV19 with TRBJ2-1; tentative D call: TRBD1 (6 bases). The CDR3 DNA follows: TGTGCCAGTAGTATTAGGGGGAGCTCCTACAATGAGCAGTTCTTC. It is translated as CASSIRGSSYNEQFF. Variable domain in full (rest from reference TRBV19 and TRBJ2-1): DGGITQSPKYLFRKEGQNVTLSCEQNLNHDAMYWYRQDPGQGLRLIYYSQIVNDFQKGDIAEGYSVSREKKESFPLTVTSAQKNPTAFYLCASSIRGSSYNEQFFGPGTRLTVL.